The T cell receptor beta chain described here comes from a study of cytomegalovirus exposure and HLA in healthy donors. This CDR3 spans 18 amino acids. Per the germline V gene, CDR1 is MNHNS and CDR2 is SASEGT. V lost 3 bases, J lost 4 bases, and 11 bases stayed unmatched. General observations from the study: Further analysis, carried out later, found HLA-associated TCR beta chains more clonally expanded than equally common other chains. Analyzed later, most CMV-associated TCR beta chains appeared HLA-restricted. For most TCR sequences rarity was the rule, although some public TCRs occurred in many donors.

Regarding this clone: Its antigen is undetermined.

The PCR ran on 60 Vbeta and 13 Jbeta primers. The assay was immunoSEQ multiplex PCR, and TCRdb's table has in-frame clones only and misses some. The sample carries approximately 210,000 clones, 70% to 80% recorded once. The chain has TRBV6-1 and TRBJ2-6, with 8 bases matching TRBD1. Specimen: PBMCs. The receptor comes from a woman aged 50 to 60 in good health and CMV-seronegative. As DNA, the CDR3 is TGTGCCAGCAGTGAGATGACAGGGGCCGCAGCCGGGGCCAACGTCCTGACTTTC. Translating gives CASSEMTGAAAGANVLTF.